This passage covers 14 T cell receptor beta chains from one sample sequenced in a study of T cells in Graves' hyperthyroidism and ophthalmopathy. Amplified TCR beta CDR3 regions derived from RNA transcripts. First-round RT-PCR with HTBI primers amplified the TCR CDR3 region. TCRdb ran MiXCR on the multiplex PCR reads and lists one entry per CDR3 protein. The data hold 300,000 to 450,000 distinct CDR3 sequences, with about 14% observed a single time. Input material: blood. These receptors all stem from an older woman with Graves' hyperthyroidism.

The sample holds many counts of this clonotype. The genes are TRBV13 and TRBJ2-1; 11 nucleotides match TRBD2. Trimming at V came to 4 bases and at J to 6 bases, leaving 8 bases not matched to a gene. This CDR3 region has 16 residues. CDR1 and CDR2 (germline): PRHDT, FYEKMQ (reference sequence). CDR3 loop: CASSYLTSGEPNEQFF. The CDR3 bases are TGTGCCAGCAGCTACCTGACTAGCGGGGAGCCCAATGAGCAGTTCTTC. Drawing the rest from reference TRBV13 and TRBJ2-1, the complete variable domain is AAGVIQSPRHLIKEKRETATLKCYPIPRHDTVYWYQQGPGQDPQFLISFYEKMQSDKGSIPDRFSAQQFSDYHSELNMSSLELGDSALYFCASSYLTSGEPNEQFFGPGTRLTVL.

This clonotype was observed many times. The chain couples TRBV10-3 to TRBJ2-1; 8 nucleotides match TRBD2. Germline lookup yields CDR1 ENHRY and CDR2 SYGVKD. V was pared by 10 bases and J by 5 bases, with 22 bases of the junction left unmatched. This CDR3 spans 18 amino acids. CDR3 sequence: CATRISASGRGRHNEQFF. In DNA form, the CDR3 reads TGTGCCACCCGGATTTCGGCTAGCGGGCGCGGACGTCACAATGAGCAGTTCTTC.

This clonotype was seen ten or more times. The chain carries TRBV24-1 and TRBJ2-1, with 7 bases lining up with TRBD2. V lost 9 bases to trimming and J lost 7 bases; unmatched junction nucleotides: 5. The germline V gene has CDR1 KGHDR and CDR2 SFDVKD. The CDR3 covers 12 residues. DNA for the CDR3: TGTGCCACCTCCGCTAGCGGAAATGAGCAGTTCTTC. This translates into CATSASGNEQFF.

In this sample, this clonotype turned up a few times. The J gene is TRBJ2-7, the V gene TRBV5-8, with TRBD2 identical over 11 bases. CDR3 length: 18 amino acids. V trimming: 3 bases; J trimming: 2 bases; junction bases outside the gene matches: 13. CDR1 and CDR2 (germline): SGHTS, YDEGEE. The CDR3 region has the DNA TGTGCCAGCAGCTCCGGCCCTAGCGGGAGGTTAAGTACCTACGAGCAGTACTTC. Translated, it gives CASSSGPSGRLSTYEQYF.

This clonotype was picked up many times. Here the CDR3 DNA reads TGTGCCAGCAGCTCCACCGGGACTAGCAATGAGCAGTTCTTC. It yields the protein CASSSTGTSNEQFF. The V gene is TRBV7-3, the J gene TRBJ2-1; 8 bases align to TRBD2. V dropped 4 bases and J dropped 6; count of bases not matched to a gene: 5. The CDR3 is 14 residues long. Germline lookup yields CDR1 SGHTA and CDR2 FQGTGA.

The table lists this clonotype with many counts. The rearrangement links TRBV3-1 to TRBJ2-1; tentatively, D is TRBD1 or TRBD2 (7 bases each). The CDR3 loop spans 15 amino acids. The germline V gene encodes CDR1 LGHDT and CDR2 YNNKEL (reference sequence). Trimming removed 4 bases at V and 6 bases at J, with 16 bases between. CDR3 sequence (DNA): TGTGCCAGCAGCCTCGGACTAGAGGGGGCCAATGAGCAGTTCTTC. Residues: CASSLGLEGANEQFF.

The CDR3 coding sequence is TGCGCCAGCAGCCCACAACCTGGACAGCATTTGCAAGAGACCCAGTACTTC. As protein: CASSPQPGQHLQETQYF. The chain joins TRBV5-1 to TRBJ2-5, with D maybe TRBD1 (6 bases). The CDR3 is 17 residues long. The germline gives CDR1 SGHRS, CDR2 YFSETQ. V was clipped by 4 bases and J by 2 bases, with 21 bases between them.

This clonotype was recorded at least ten times. CDR3 amino acids: CATEPGQQTNEQFF. The CDR3 DNA sequence: TGTGCCACCGAACCGGGACAGCAAACCAATGAGCAGTTCTTC. The rearrangement joins TRBV28 to TRBJ2-1, with 7 positions matching TRBD1. The CDR3 loop spans 14 amino acids. J gave up 6 bases and V 10 bases, and 12 bases lay outside the gene matches. Germline-derived CDR1 and CDR2 are MDHEN and SYDVKM.

This clonotype appeared many times. The chain recombines TRBV4-1 with TRBJ2-7; D remains unclear. The germline V gene has CDR1 MGHRA and CDR2 YSYEKL. This CDR3 is 13 amino acids long. Trimming removed 1 base at V and 1 base at J, with 5 bases between. The CDR3 nucleotides read TGCGCCAGCAGCCAAGCTGGTTCCTACGAGCAGTACTTC. Protein sequence: CASSQAGSYEQYF.

Many counts were recorded for this clonotype. The V and J genes are TRBV11-2 and TRBJ2-1; D unclear. From germline, CDR1 is SGHAT and CDR2 FQNNGV. Trimming removed 4 bases from V and 0 bases from J, with 10 bases in between. The CDR3 length is 15 residues. The CDR3 loop is CASSSVRTSYNEQFF. In DNA form, the CDR3 reads TGTGCCAGCAGCTCGGTGCGAACCTCCTACAATGAGCAGTTCTTC.

This clonotype was recorded at least ten times. V gene TRBV20-1 combines with J gene TRBJ1-1; D uncertain. The length of the CDR3 is 16 residues. Germline lookup yields CDR1 DFQATT and CDR2 SNEGSKA (reference sequence). The V gene lost 1 base and the J gene lost 1 base, with 16 bases spanning the gap. CDR3 nucleotide sequence: TGCAGTGCTAGAGGTAACCGTAGGTCGTGGAACACTGAAGCTTTCTTT. Protein sequence: CSARGNRRSWNTEAFF.

Many counts were recorded for this clonotype. The chain is built from TRBV27 and TRBJ2-7, with D possibly being TRBD1 (7 bases). Trimming cost V 4 bases and J 5 bases, with 18 bases left between them. The CDR3 totals 15 residues. Germline CDR1 MNHEY, CDR2 SMNVEV (reference sequence). The DNA for the CDR3 is TGTGCCAGCAGTTACAGGGGTGGCGGGATCCACGAGCAGTACTTC. Its protein product is CASSYRGGGIHEQYF.

This clonotype was detected only a few times. This chain connects TRBV18 to TRBJ2-2; D is ambiguous. Trimming took 4 bases from V and 2 from J, leaving 14 bases between them. The CDR3 extends over 16 amino acids. Germline assignment: CDR1 KGHSH and CDR2 LQKENI. The CDR3 here is CASSQETPRNTGELFF. CDR3 coding DNA: TGTGCCAGCTCACAAGAGACACCTCGTAACACCGGGGAGCTGTTTTTT. Complete variable domain (other parts from reference TRBV18 and TRBJ2-2): NAGVMQNPRHLVRRRGQEARLRCSPMKGHSHVYWYRQLPEEGLKFMVYLQKENIIDESGMPKERFSAEFPKEGPSILRIQQVVRGDSAAYFCASSQETPRNTGELFFGEGSRLTVL.

In its sample, this clonotype was seen many times. This rearrangement joins TRBV28 to TRBJ1-5; 7 bases are shared with TRBD1. CDR1 is MDHEN, CDR2 SYDVKM, per germline. The trim removed 6 bases at V and 5 bases at J, leaving 4 bases unmatched. CDR3 length equals 13 residues. Here the CDR3 DNA reads TGTGCCAGCAGACAGGGGTTAGATCAGCCCCAGCATTTT. The encoded protein is CASRQGLDQPQHF.